A single sample gave rise to the 32 T cell receptor beta chains below, sequenced in a study of shared clonotypes between healthy human individuals. Clones were read by immunoSEQ multiplex PCR, and TCRdb kept only the in-frame ones, dropping some. The sample records some 2.3 million clones, about 92% being singletons. The sample consisted of naive CD4+ T cells from PBMCs. As to subset: CD45RA+ positively selected. The source of these receptors is a man younger than 35 in good health. Some clones in this sample may be carry-over from other donors' samples.

Only one count was recorded for this clone. V and J are TRBV18 and TRBJ1-1, with D perhaps TRBD1 (6 bases). Germline V lookup: CDR1 KGHSH, CDR2 LQKENI. The CDR3 runs to 16 residues. Between the trimmed V and J ends, which lost 3 bases and 4 bases, there was a span of 18 bases. CDR3 bases: TGTGCCAGCTCACCGCAGGACAGCTCCATGATCACTGAAGCTTTCTTT. Amino acids: CASSPQDSSMITEAFF.

This chain links TRBV9 with TRBJ2-1, with 10 bases fitting TRBD2. CDR3 length: 17 residues. V dropped 0 bases and J dropped 1; count of bases not matched to a gene: 4. CDR1 SGDLS and CDR2 YYNGEE come from the germline V gene. CDR3 region: CASSVVASGSSYNEQFF. DNA of the CDR3: TGTGCCAGCAGCGTAGTTGCTAGCGGGAGTTCCTACAATGAGCAGTTCTTC.

The chain recombines TRBV7-6 with TRBJ1-1, with D possibly matching TRBD1 (5 bases). This CDR3 is built from 14 residues. Between the trimmed V and J ends, which lost 4 bases and 5 bases, there was a span of 14 bases. The germline CDR1 and CDR2 sequences are SGHVS and FNYEAQ. CDR3: CASSSRDRNTEAFF. In DNA form, the CDR3 reads TGTGCCAGCAGCTCCAGGGATCGGAATACTGAAGCTTTCTTT.

The V gene is TRBV5-1, the J gene TRBJ1-1; TRBD1 might be the D (6 bases). CDR1 and CDR2 (germline): SGHRS, YFSETQ. V shed 3 bases and J shed 4 bases, with 13 bases lying between them. The CDR3 sequence is 14 residues long. CDR3 sequence (DNA): TGCGCCAGCAGCTCAGCACAGGGCATCACTGAAGCTTTCTTT. It specifies CASSSAQGITEAFF.

The chain uses TRBV5-1 and TRBJ2-3; TRBD1 aligns across 8 bases. The germline V gene encodes CDR1 SGHRS and CDR2 YFSETQ. The CDR3 runs to 15 residues. V was pared by 4 bases and J by 4 bases, with 8 bases of the junction left unmatched. The DNA of the CDR3 is TGCGCCAGCAGCATGCAGGGGGCGCTTTCAGATACGCAGTATTTT. It specifies CASSMQGALSDTQYF.

This sequence joins TRBV5-1 and TRBJ2-2, with TRBD2 identical over 12 bases. This CDR3 region has 16 residues. CDR1 SGHRS and CDR2 YFSETQ come from the germline V gene. Germline trimming cut 5 bases from V and 2 bases from J; bases unmatched to any gene: 4. For the CDR3, the DNA is TGCGCCAGCAGTGATGGACTAGCGGGAAACACCGGGGAGCTGTTTTTT. Encoded protein: CASSDGLAGNTGELFF.

J is TRBJ2-2 and V is TRBV5-1; 7 positions agree with TRBD1. The CDR3 sequence is 16 residues long. With 4 bases clipped from V and 1 base from J, the junction kept 7 bases outside the gene matches. CDR1 is SGHRS and CDR2 is YFSETQ in the germline V gene. CDR3 in amino acids: CASSQTGLVNTGELFF. DNA for the CDR3: TGCGCCAGCAGCCAGACAGGGCTGGTGAACACCGGGGAGCTGTTTTTT. The full variable domain, in which reference TRBV5-1 and TRBJ2-2 provide the parts outside the CDR3, is KAGVTQTPRYLIKTRGQQVTLSCSPISGHRSVSWYQQTPGQGLQFLFEYFSETQRNKGNFPGRFSGRQFSNSRSEMNVSTLELGDSALYLCASSQTGLVNTGELFFGEGSRLTVL.

This sequence joins TRBV4-1 and TRBJ2-5; 8 nucleotides agree with TRBD1. Germline V lookup: CDR1 MGHRA, CDR2 YSYEKL. With 5 bases clipped from V and 2 bases from J, the junction kept 10 bases outside the gene matches. The CDR3 covers 16 residues. The CDR3 DNA reads TGCGCCAGCAGCAGGGGCGACAGGGGAGATCAAGAGACCCAGTACTTC. Its translation: CASSRGDRGDQETQYF.

The rearrangement links TRBV27 to TRBJ1-2; D is undetermined. Germline V gene data show CDR1 as MNHEY and CDR2 as SMNVEV (reference sequence). V lost 6 bases to trimming and J lost 2 bases, with 13 bases between them. This CDR3 comprises 14 residues. CDR3 coding DNA: TGTGCCAGCAGATATAAGAAGGAAAACTATGGCTACACCTTC. Amino acid sequence: CASRYKKENYGYTF.

The gene calls are TRBV21-1 and TRBJ1-2; TRBD1 is the table's D call and was not checked against the DNA. TRBV21-1 counts as a pseudogene. The length of the CDR3 is 13 residues. The CDR3 bases are TGTGCCAGCCGTGACAGGGCCAACTATGGCTACACCTTC. This encodes CASRDRANYGYTF.

The rearrangement links TRBV29-1 to TRBJ1-1; 9 bases are a match to TRBD1. CDR1 SQVTM and CDR2 ANQGSEA come from the germline V gene. V shed 7 bases and J 6 bases; nucleotides not matched to a gene: 12. The CDR3 loop spans 14 amino acids. CDR3 amino acids: CSAHRGQGLAEAFF. In DNA form, the CDR3 reads TGCAGCGCCCACAGGGGGCAGGGTTTAGCTGAAGCTTTCTTT. The variable domain in full, with the rest retrieved from reference TRBV29-1 and TRBJ1-1, is SAVISQKPSRDICQRGTSLTIQCQVDSQVTMMFWYRQQPGQSLTLIATANQGSEATYESGFVIDKFPISRPNLTFSTLTVSNMSPEDSSIYLCSAHRGQGLAEAFFGQGTRLTVV.

The chain links TRBV2 to TRBJ1-2; D unclear. Per the germline V gene, CDR1 is SNHLY and CDR2 is FYNNEI. V was pared by 4 bases and J by 8 bases, with 14 bases between. This CDR3 region has 13 residues. The CDR3 here is CASSGEGRSGYTF. The CDR3 DNA reads TGTGCCAGCAGTGGGGAGGGAAGGAGCGGCTACACCTTC.

This CDR3 reads CASSLAAVSDTQYF. Written as DNA, the CDR3 is TGTGCCAGCAGCTTAGCGGCGGTTTCGGATACGCAGTATTTT. The chain uses TRBV7-2 and TRBJ2-3; unclear D gene. Trimming took 0 bases from V and 6 from J, leaving 10 bases between them. The CDR3 consists of 14 residues. In germline, CDR1 is SGHTA, CDR2 FQGNSA. Full variable domain (rest looked up from reference TRBV7-2 and TRBJ2-3): GAGVSQSPSNKVTEKGKDVELRCDPISGHTALYWYRQSLGQGLEFLIYFQGNSAPDKSGLPSDRFSAERTGGSVSTLTIQRTQQEDSAVYLCASSLAAVSDTQYFGPGTRLTVL.

V is TRBV7-9 and J is TRBJ2-1; no firm D call. The V gene lost 2 bases and the J gene lost 2 bases, with 10 bases spanning the gap. Germline loops: CDR1 SEHNR, CDR2 FQNEAQ (reference sequence). The CDR3 contains 15 residues. CDR3 protein: CASSLQAAAYNEQFF. The CDR3 bases are TGTGCCAGCAGCTTACAAGCTGCGGCCTACAATGAGCAGTTCTTC.

To note about this clone: Additional DNA sequences in this sample encode the identical CDR3. This chain joins TRBV5-1 and TRBJ1-1, with D unresolved. With 3 bases removed from V and 2 bases from J, the gap between germline ends came to 8 bases. Germline CDR1 is SGHRS and CDR2 is YFSETQ. The CDR3 consists of 13 residues. CDR3 protein: CASSSSRNTEAFF. CDR3 in DNA: TGCGCCAGCAGCTCGAGCAGAAACACTGAAGCTTTCTTT.

The chain couples TRBV19 to TRBJ1-5; tentative D call: TRBD1 (5 bases). Trimming removed 3 bases from V and 4 bases from J, with 19 bases in between. Germline V CDR1 and CDR2: LNHDA, SQIVND (reference sequence). The CDR3 sequence is 17 residues long. CDR3 nucleotides: TGTGCCAGTAGTATTTCGGTCGGGGCAGGCGCAAATCAGCCCCAGCATTTT. Protein: CASSISVGAGANQPQHF.

V usage is TRBV7-3 and J usage is TRBJ2-7; 9 nucleotides line up with TRBD2. This CDR3 region has 15 residues. Germline CDR1 SGHTA, CDR2 FQGTGA. The trim removed 3 bases at V and 4 bases at J, leaving 7 bases unmatched. CDR3 sequence: CASSFDSGSRYEQYF. The CDR3 nucleotides read TGTGCCAGCAGCTTCGATAGCGGGAGTAGATACGAGCAGTACTTC. The complete variable domain, with remaining parts taken from reference TRBV7-3 and TRBJ2-7, reads GAGVSQTPSNKVTEKGKYVELRCDPISGHTALYWYRQSLGQGPEFLIYFQGTGAADDSGLPNDRFFAVRPEGSVSTLKIQRTERGDSAVYLCASSFDSGSRYEQYFGPGTRLTVT.

The J gene is TRBJ2-7, the V gene TRBV6-1; 11 positions match TRBD2. CDR1 is MNHNS, CDR2 SASEGT, per germline. Trimming cost V 6 bases and J 3 bases; bases outside gene matches: 7. The CDR3 covers 15 residues. CDR3 residues: CASRNPLAGGYEQYF. CDR3 sequence (DNA): TGTGCCAGCAGGAACCCCCTAGCGGGAGGCTACGAGCAGTACTTC.

V is TRBV6-5 and J is TRBJ1-5, with a weak D call TRBD1 (5 bases). Germline CDR1 MNHEY, CDR2 SVGAGI. Deletions cut 6 bases from V and 7 bases from J, with 16 bases between. The CDR3 loop spans 14 amino acids. The CDR3 protein is CASSPGRGGQPQHF. In nucleotides, the CDR3 is TGTGCCAGCAGCCCCGGGAGGGGCGGACAGCCCCAGCATTTT.

The genes are TRBV6-5 and TRBJ1-1; D gene uncertain. In germline, CDR1 is MNHEY, CDR2 SVGAGI. This CDR3 has 12 amino acids. V dropped 8 bases and J dropped 4 bases, with 11 bases sitting between them. CDR3 in amino acids: CASHAYLTEAFF. DNA of the CDR3: TGTGCCAGCCACGCATACCTCACTGAAGCTTTCTTT.

The V gene is TRBV7-6, the J gene TRBJ1-1, with 11 positions matching TRBD1. J lost 6 bases, V lost 1 base, and 1 base had no gene match. This CDR3 region has 14 residues. CDR1 is SGHVS and CDR2 is FNYEAQ in the germline V gene. CDR3 DNA: TGTGCCAGCAGCTTAGGGGGACAGGGGGCTGAAGCTTTCTTT. Its translation is CASSLGGQGAEAFF. The variable domain in full, completed from reference TRBV7-6 and TRBJ1-1, reads GAGVSQSPRYKVTKRGQDVALRCDPISGHVSLYWYRQALGQGPEFLTYFNYEAQQDKSGLPNDRFSAERPEGSISTLTIQRTEQRDSAMYRCASSLGGQGAEAFFGQGTRLTVV.

Notes on this clone: Other DNA sequences in the same sample also yield this CDR3. CDR3 DNA: TGTGCCTGGAGTGGGGTCAGCCAAGAGACCCAGTACTTC. It codes for CAWSGVSQETQYF. The chain has TRBV30 and TRBJ2-5; no definite D call. Trimming removed 1 base from V and 1 base from J, with 7 bases in between. The CDR3 spans 13 residues. Per germline, CDR1 GTSNPN and CDR2 SVGIG (reference sequence).

The chain joins TRBV6-1 to TRBJ2-5; 10 positions match TRBD2. CDR1 is MNHNS, CDR2 SASEGT, per germline. The junction had 2 bases not matched to a gene; V was cut back by 6 bases and J by 4 bases. This CDR3 is 13 amino acids long. The CDR3 DNA follows: TGTGCCAGCAGGCTAGCGGGAGCAGAGACCCAGTACTTC. Its protein product is CASRLAGAETQYF.

The chain links TRBV19 to TRBJ2-1, with 7 bases lining up with TRBD1. CDR3 length: 13 amino acids. Germline V gene data show CDR1 as LNHDA and CDR2 as SQIVND (reference sequence). V lost 7 bases and J lost 7; bases outside the gene matches: 7. The CDR3 DNA reads as TGTGCCAGTAACAGGGGTGCTGGGAATGAGCAGTTCTTC. Protein sequence: CASNRGAGNEQFF. Based on the CDR3 plus reference TRBV19 and TRBJ2-1, the full variable domain is DGGITQSPKYLFRKEGQNVTLSCEQNLNHDAMYWYRQDPGQGLRLIYYSQIVNDFQKGDIAEGYSVSREKKESFPLTVTSAQKNPTAFYLCASNRGAGNEQFFGPGTRLTVL.

The chain couples TRBV10-1 to TRBJ1-1; D remains unclear. The CDR3 covers 13 residues. CDR1 is WNHNN and CDR2 is SYGVQD in the germline V gene (reference sequence). Trimming left V 3 bases short and J 0 bases short, with 5 bases between. Here the CDR3 DNA reads TGCGCCAGCAGTGAAAGGGTGAACACTGAAGCTTTCTTT. It encodes CASSERVNTEAFF.

V and J are TRBV28 and TRBJ2-2; D is tentatively TRBD1 or TRBD2 (5 bases each). Trimming left V 5 bases short and J 4 bases short, with 17 bases between. The CDR3 length is 16 residues. Germline V gene data show CDR1 as MDHEN and CDR2 as SYDVKM. The chain's CDR3 is CASSPSLGESTGELFF. CDR3 in DNA: TGTGCCAGCAGTCCATCGCTAGGGGAGAGCACCGGGGAGCTGTTTTTT.

The chain couples TRBV11-3 to TRBJ2-7, with TRBD2 as a possible D gene (7 bases). Germline lookup yields CDR1 SGHNT and CDR2 YENEEA. The CDR3 spans 12 residues. V was trimmed by 5 bases and J by 5 bases, leaving 10 bases between them. CDR3 residues: CASSVGGDEQYF. For the CDR3, the DNA is TGTGCCAGCAGCGTAGGGGGGGACGAGCAGTACTTC.

The chain joins TRBV28 to TRBJ1-5; 7 bases agree with TRBD1. Germline values: CDR1 MDHEN, CDR2 SYDVKM. The CDR3 runs to 14 residues. Trimming removed 5 bases from V and 5 bases from J; junction bases left unmatched: 6. The CDR3 DNA follows: TGTGCCAGCAGTCAGACAGGGAATCATCAGCCCCAGCATTTT. This encodes CASSQTGNHQPQHF.

DNA of the CDR3: TGTGCCAGCAGCTTATCTGACGAGCAGTACTTC. Translated: CASSLSDEQYF. The V call is TRBV7-6, the J call TRBJ2-7; D gene uncertain. The CDR3 sequence is 11 residues long. Germline loops: CDR1 SGHVS, CDR2 FNYEAQ. The V gene lost 2 bases and the J gene lost 5 bases, with 4 bases spanning the gap.

The rearrangement uses TRBV28 and TRBJ2-7; D unclear. V dropped 4 bases and J dropped 5 bases, with 9 bases sitting between them. The CDR3 is made up of 12 amino acids. The germline V gene has CDR1 MDHEN and CDR2 SYDVKM. The CDR3 region is CASSSVYNEQYF. The CDR3 DNA reads as TGTGCCAGCAGTTCTGTCTACAACGAGCAGTACTTC.

The genes are TRBV6-5 and TRBJ1-5, with 7 bases lining up with TRBD1. CDR3 length: 15 residues. V was clipped by 6 bases and J by 2 bases; unmatched bases: 7. Germline-derived CDR1 and CDR2 are MNHEY and SVGAGI. The CDR3 DNA is TGTGCCAGCAGCCTCACAGGGGACGGCAATCAGCCCCAGCATTTT. This translates into CASSLTGDGNQPQHF.

The V gene is TRBV14, the J gene TRBJ2-1; 11 bases agree with TRBD2. Germline V CDR1 and CDR2: SGHDN, FVKESK. The V segment lost 5 bases and the J segment 2 bases; nucleotides outside the gene matches: 17. CDR3 length equals 20 residues. The CDR3 DNA follows: TGTGCCAGCAGCTTACGGGAGCTCTGGCTAGCGGGAGGAGCCTACAATGAGCAGTTCTTC. Amino acid sequence: CASSLRELWLAGGAYNEQFF.